The 28 T cell receptor beta chains in this list originate from one sample, sequenced in a study of blood T cell repertoires in COVID-19 (TCRdb year 2020). Library construction relied on the immunoSEQ multiplex PCR assay. As stored in TCRdb, this immuneACCESS dataset retains in-frame rearrangements with V and J assigned. A fraction of the clones does not appear; measured against another copy, unresolved V genes explain less than half of the discrepancy, and the remainder lacks a known reason. The sample includes some 270,000 clones, with roughly 86% observed a single time. Approximately 6.2% of the sample belongs to the ten largest clones. The sequenced sample was peripheral blood. All receptors come from a woman older than 75 with COVID-19, enrolled during active disease.

The V gene is TRBV28, the J gene TRBJ1-1; D is unresolved. This CDR3 spans 14 amino acids. Germline V gives CDR1 MDHEN, CDR2 SYDVKM. Deletions cut 2 bases from V and 1 base from J, with 8 bases between. This CDR3 is CASSLTGPNTEAFF. CDR3 nucleotide sequence: TGTGCCAGCAGTTTAACTGGGCCGAACACTGAAGCTTTCTTT.

The chain uses TRBV7-2 and TRBJ1-1; D not certain. V was clipped by 2 bases and J by 8 bases, with 18 bases between them. CDR3 size: 15 residues. CDR1 is SGHTA and CDR2 is FQGNSA in the germline V gene. As DNA, the CDR3 is TGTGCCAGCAGCTTAAGGCGGACTCCGGTACCAGAAGCTTTCTTT. Translation gives CASSLRRTPVPEAFF.

This clone was recorded only once. The chain couples TRBV5-1 to TRBJ2-3; maybe TRBD2 (5 bases). The CDR3 is 19 amino acids. Between the trimmed V and J ends, which lost 1 base and 3 bases, there was a span of 24 bases. In germline, CDR1 is SGHRS, CDR2 YFSETQ. CDR3 sequence: CASSLQSSFSGVITDTQYF. CDR3 DNA: TGCGCCAGCAGCTTGCAGTCCTCATTCAGCGGTGTAATAACAGATACGCAGTATTTT.

This clone was counted a few times. This chain links TRBV18 with TRBJ1-1, with TRBD1 matching over 8 bases. Germline CDR1 reads KGHSH; CDR2 reads LQKENI. V was clipped by 6 bases and J by 5 bases; unmatched bases: 5. The CDR3 is 13 residues long. The CDR3 region has the DNA TGTGCCAGCTCTCTGACAGGGGAAACTGAAGCTTTCTTT. Translated: CASSLTGETEAFF.

The rearrangement links TRBV5-6 to TRBJ1-1, with a possible D match to TRBD1 (6 bases). With 4 bases removed from V and 3 bases from J, the gap between germline ends came to 10 bases. The length of the CDR3 is 13 residues. The V gene's germline CDR1 is SGHDT and CDR2 YYEEEE. CDR3 loop: CASSPDRYTEAFF. In DNA form, the CDR3 reads TGTGCCAGCAGCCCGGACAGATACACTGAAGCTTTCTTT.

This sequence joins TRBV29-1 and TRBJ1-2, with D possibly being TRBD1 (6 bases). Germline values: CDR1 SQVTM, CDR2 ANQGSEA. The CDR3 covers 13 residues. V lost 6 bases to trimming and J lost 4 bases, with 15 bases between them. Written as DNA, the CDR3 is TGCAGCGTCCCGCAGGGGCTATCCTATGGCTACACCTTC. Residues: CSVPQGLSYGYTF. The variable domain in full, with the rest retrieved from reference TRBV29-1 and TRBJ1-2, is SAVISQKPSRDICQRGTSLTIQCQVDSQVTMMFWYRQQPGQSLTLIATANQGSEATYESGFVIDKFPISRPNLTFSTLTVSNMSPEDSSIYLCSVPQGLSYGYTFGSGTRLTVV.

This rearrangement joins TRBV12-3 or TRBV12-4 to TRBJ1-3; the D gene is possibly TRBD1 (5 bases). The CDR3 runs to 13 residues. The ends were cut back, 8 bases at V and 0 bases at J, with 8 bases in the middle. CDR3 coding DNA: TGTGCCAGCGGGGCAAGCTCTGGAAACACCATATATTTT. Translation gives CASGASSGNTIYF.

This clone was seen a few times. The V call is TRBV9, the J call TRBJ2-1, with 8 bases that match TRBD1. The J segment lost 9 bases and the V segment lost 5 bases, leaving 7 bases of the junction unmatched. Per the germline V gene, CDR1 is SGDLS and CDR2 is YYNGEE. There are 13 residues in the CDR3. The CDR3: CASRGTGRAEQFF. The CDR3 DNA reads as TGTGCCAGCAGAGGGACAGGTCGGGCTGAGCAGTTCTTC. Based on the CDR3 plus reference TRBV9 and TRBJ2-1, the full variable domain is DSGVTQTPKHLITATGQRVTLRCSPRSGDLSVYWYQQSLDQGLQFLIQYYNGEERAKGNILERFSAQQFPDLHSELNLSSLELGDSALYFCASRGTGRAEQFFGPGTRLTVL.

The chain links TRBV7-9 to TRBJ1-6; 10 bases fit TRBD1. The germline V gene has CDR1 SEHNR and CDR2 FQNEAQ (reference sequence). The CDR3 loop spans 15 amino acids. J gave up 5 bases and V 4 bases, and 2 bases lay outside the gene matches. CDR3 sequence reads: CASSWGQGNNSPLHF. The DNA for the CDR3 is TGTGCCAGCAGCTGGGGACAGGGGAATAATTCACCCCTCCACTTT.

This clone was seen more than once but under ten times. This chain uses TRBV28 with TRBJ1-5; TRBD1 is a possible D gene (6 bases). V gave up 3 bases and J gave up 4 bases, with 13 bases separating them. The CDR3 spans 15 residues. The V gene's germline CDR1 is MDHEN and CDR2 SYDVKM. The CDR3 DNA reads TGTGCCAGCAGTTTGGTTGGACAGAATAATCAGCCCCAGCATTTT. As protein: CASSLVGQNNQPQHF.

This clone was found once. This chain links TRBV28 with TRBJ1-5, with D perhaps matching TRBD1 (6 bases). Per the germline V gene, CDR1 is MDHEN and CDR2 is SYDVKM. This CDR3 spans 15 amino acids. Trimming took 3 bases from V and 2 from J, leaving 11 bases between them. CDR3 bases: TGTGCCAGCAGTTTTTCGCGACAGGGCAATCAGCCCCAGCATTTT. This gives the protein CASSFSRQGNQPQHF. Looking up the rest from reference TRBV28 and TRBJ1-5 gives the full variable domain: DVKVTQSSRYLVKRTGEKVFLECVQDMDHENMFWYRQDPGLGLRLIYFSYDVKMKEKGDIPEGYSVSREKKERFSLILESASTNQTSMYLCASSFSRQGNQPQHFGDGTRLSIL.

The chain uses TRBV10-3 and TRBJ1-2; D remains ambiguous. Germline V CDR1 and CDR2: ENHRY, SYGVKD. This CDR3 has 17 amino acids. V gave up 1 base and J gave up 0 bases, with 15 bases separating them. The DNA for the CDR3 is TGTGCCATCAGTGAGTTCCCAGAGGTTGATTCTAACTATGGCTACACCTTC. Encoded protein: CAISEFPEVDSNYGYTF.

The chain is built from TRBV5-6 and TRBJ1-4; D not resolved. Germline V gene sequence: CDR1 SGHDT, CDR2 YYEEEE. The CDR3 is made up of 14 amino acids. V lost 2 bases, J lost 4 bases, and 9 bases lay in between. CDR3 DNA: TGTGCCAGCAGCTTAACAGCCTTTAATGAAAAACTGTTTTTT. Translated: CASSLTAFNEKLFF. The whole variable domain, filled in from reference TRBV5-6 and TRBJ1-4, reads DAGVTQSPTHLIKTRGQQVTLRCSPKSGHDTVSWYQQALGQGPQFIFQYYEEEERQRGNFPDRFSGHQFPNYSSELNVNALLLGDSALYLCASSLTAFNEKLFFGSGTQLSVL.

The rearrangement joins TRBV14 to TRBJ1-2; maybe TRBD1 (6 bases). Between the trimmed V and J ends, which lost 0 bases and 4 bases, there was a span of 15 bases. The CDR3 contains 16 residues. Germline CDR1 is SGHDN and CDR2 is FVKESK. Written as DNA, the CDR3 is TGTGCCAGCAGCCAAGATACAGGGCGGAAGGGCTATGGCTACACCTTC. Protein sequence: CASSQDTGRKGYGYTF.

This chain uses TRBV5-1 with TRBJ2-2, with 10 bases aligning to TRBD2. Germline V lookup: CDR1 SGHRS, CDR2 YFSETQ. Trimming cost V 0 bases and J 6 bases; bases outside gene matches: 5. The CDR3 sequence is 16 residues long. In DNA, the CDR3 is TGCGCCAGCAGCTTGGGAGCAGCGGGGGGGCCCGGGGAGCTGTTTTTT. It is translated as CASSLGAAGGPGELFF. Based on the CDR3 plus reference TRBV5-1 and TRBJ2-2, the full variable domain is KAGVTQTPRYLIKTRGQQVTLSCSPISGHRSVSWYQQTPGQGLQFLFEYFSETQRNKGNFPGRFSGRQFSNSRSEMNVSTLELGDSALYLCASSLGAAGGPGELFFGEGSRLTVL.

Points on this clone: Other DNA sequences from this sample encode an identical CDR3 as well. The V call is TRBV28, the J call TRBJ2-7; D is uncertain. Between the trimmed V and J ends, which lost 3 bases and 4 bases, there was a span of 4 bases. Germline V gene sequence: CDR1 MDHEN, CDR2 SYDVKM. This CDR3 has 11 residues. The CDR3 nucleotides read TGTGCCAGCAGTTTCCGGTACGAGCAGTACTTC. As protein: CASSFRYEQYF.

CDR3 in DNA: TGTGCCAGCAGCCCCGGGACAGTAAATCAGCCCCAGCATTTT. Its translation is CASSPGTVNQPQHF. The V call is TRBV3-1 (or the pseudogene TRBV3-2), the J call TRBJ1-5; 7 bases map to TRBD1. The CDR3 sequence is 14 residues long. V lost 4 bases, J lost 4 bases, and 4 bases stayed unmatched. From germline, CDR1 is LGHDT and CDR2 YNNKEL (reference sequence).

The chain recombines TRBV6-5 with TRBJ1-1, with D uncertain. Germline V gene data show CDR1 as MNHEY and CDR2 as SVGAGI. V lost 8 bases and J lost 3, with 10 bases in between. The CDR3 runs to 12 residues. The CDR3 here is CASGEVDTEAFF. For the CDR3, the DNA is TGTGCCAGCGGGGAGGTAGACACTGAAGCTTTCTTT.

V is TRBV12-3 or TRBV12-4 and J is TRBJ2-2, with D tentatively TRBD2 (5 bases). The CDR3 has 13 amino acids. V gave up 3 bases and J gave up 7 bases, with 9 bases separating them. The CDR3 DNA sequence: TGTGCCAGCAGTTTCGGGGTCGGCGGGGAGCTGTTTTTT. It encodes CASSFGVGGELFF.

The chain carries TRBV25-1 and TRBJ2-3, with TRBD2 identical over 8 bases. The CDR3 contains 16 residues. Germline V gene lookup returns CDR1 MGHDK and CDR2 SYGVNS. V lost 8 bases, J lost 2 bases, and 12 bases stayed unmatched. DNA of the CDR3: TGTGCCAGCGGGGGCTTTGGAGCGGGGGTCACAGATACGCAGTATTTT. Translating it yields CASGGFGAGVTDTQYF.

This chain connects TRBV7-9 to TRBJ1-4; D might be TRBD1 (5 bases). Trimming took off 5 bases at V and 3 bases at J, with 13 bases between the two ends. The CDR3 runs 15 residues. CDR1 SEHNR and CDR2 FQNEAQ come from the germline V gene (reference sequence). In nucleotides, the CDR3 is TGTGCCAGCAGCCCAACCGACAGCCCTAATGAAAAACTGTTTTTT. Amino acid sequence: CASSPTDSPNEKLFF. The full variable domain, its missing parts supplied by reference TRBV7-9 and TRBJ1-4, is DTGVSQNPRHKITKRGQNVTFRCDPISEHNRLYWYRQTLGQGPEFLTYFQNEAQLEKSRLLSDRFSAERPKGSFSTLEIQRTEQGDSAMYLCASSPTDSPNEKLFFGSGTQLSVL.

The V and J genes are TRBV3-1 (or the pseudogene TRBV3-2) and TRBJ1-1; perhaps TRBD1 as D (5 bases). Per the germline V gene, CDR1 is LGHDT and CDR2 is YNNKEL (reference sequence). This CDR3 region has 13 residues. V was cut by 0 bases and J by 8 bases, with 10 bases left in between. The CDR3 spells CASSQDRSGEAFF. The CDR3 coding sequence is TGTGCCAGCAGCCAAGATCGGTCAGGGGAAGCTTTCTTT.

This sequence joins TRBV3-1 (or the pseudogene TRBV3-2) and TRBJ1-2; a possible D gene is TRBD1 (5 bases). CDR3 size: 15 residues. V gave up 2 bases and J gave up 3 bases, with 13 bases separating them. Germline V gene lookup returns CDR1 LGHDT and CDR2 YNNKEL (reference sequence). The CDR3 is CASSQYLTAYYGYTF. The CDR3 DNA is TGTGCCAGCAGCCAATATCTGACAGCCTACTATGGCTACACCTTC.

This clone has only one observation. The chain combines TRBV19 with TRBJ1-2; 9 bases line up with TRBD1. V lost 6 bases and J lost 12; bases outside the gene matches: 8. The CDR3 runs 12 residues. Germline-derived CDR1 and CDR2 are LNHDA and SQIVND (reference sequence). CDR3 coding DNA: TGTGCCAGTAGAGGGACAGGGACGGTTGACACCTTC. Protein product: CASRGTGTVDTF. The complete variable domain, with remaining parts taken from reference TRBV19 and TRBJ1-2, reads DGGITQSPKYLFRKEGQNVTLSCEQNLNHDAMYWYRQDPGQGLRLIYYSQIVNDFQKGDIAEGYSVSREKKESFPLTVTSAQKNPTAFYLCASRGTGTVDTFGSGTRLTVV.

CDR3 DNA: TGTGCCAGCAGCCAAGGATCCGGGACAGGGAAATACGAGCAGTACTTC. It translates to CASSQGSGTGKYEQYF. This chain connects TRBV3-1 (or the pseudogene TRBV3-2) to TRBJ2-7; 9 nucleotides align to TRBD1. CDR3 length equals 16 residues. Germline V CDR1 and CDR2: LGHDT, YNNKEL (reference sequence). J was trimmed by 4 bases and V by 1 base; bases with no gene match: 8.

This clone was recorded once. This chain connects TRBV6-2 or TRBV6-3 to TRBJ1-3; D gene uncertain. V was clipped by 2 bases and J by 0 bases, with 8 bases between them. CDR3 length: 15 residues. Germline V gene lookup returns CDR1 MNHEY and CDR2 SVGEGT. The CDR3 bases are TGTGCCAGCAGTTACGGCCGTCCCTCTGGAAACACCATATATTTT. Protein product: CASSYGRPSGNTIYF.

This chain joins TRBV5-4 and TRBJ2-3; 8 bases fit TRBD2. The CDR3 is made up of 15 amino acids. Germline V CDR1 and CDR2: SGHNT, YYREEE (reference sequence). Trimming at V came to 3 bases and at J to 4 bases, leaving 7 bases not matched to a gene. CDR3 coding DNA: TGTGCCAGCAGCTACCCGGGACTAGAGCCAGATACGCAGTATTTT. Residues: CASSYPGLEPDTQYF.

The V call is TRBV10-3, the J call TRBJ1-2; a weak D match, TRBD1 (6 bases). CDR1 and CDR2 (germline): ENHRY, SYGVKD. V lost 1 base and J 11 bases, leaving 14 bases between the germline ends. The CDR3 is made up of 13 amino acids. This chain's CDR3 is CAISEYRDNIYTF. The CDR3 DNA follows: TGTGCCATCAGTGAGTACCGGGACAATATTTACACCTTC.